One and the same sample provided the 14 T cell receptor beta chains below, sequenced in a study of metastatic and nonmetastatic thyroid tumors. Treatment of any kind had been given to no patient before thyroid surgery. TCRdb re-processed the PCR reads through MiXCR. The profile shows several thousand clones, roughly 30% of them singletons. The sequencing sample was made of adjacent normal tissue. The source is a female donor with papillary thyroid cancer or a benign thyroid nodule (not recorded which). Some clones in this sample may be carry-over from other donors' samples.

This clone was detected only a few times. This chain uses TRBV6-1 with TRBJ2-5; TRBD2 agrees at 11 bases. V lost 7 bases to trimming and J lost 5 bases; unmatched junction nucleotides: 9. The CDR3 contains 15 residues. CDR1 and CDR2 from the germline V gene are MNHNS and SASEGT. The CDR3 DNA follows: TGTGCCAGCAATCTCATAGCGGGGGGGCAGGAGACCCAGTACTTC. Translation gives CASNLIAGGQETQYF.

This clone has more than one count but fewer than ten. V and J are TRBV19 and TRBJ1-1; the D gene is possibly TRBD1 (5 bases). Trimming pared 6 bases from V and 1 base from J, leaving 9 bases between. Germline assignment: CDR1 LNHDA and CDR2 SQIVND (reference sequence). The length of the CDR3 is 13 residues. The DNA for the CDR3 is TGTGCCAGTAGCCGACAGCCGAACACTGAAGCTTTCTTT. Protein: CASSRQPNTEAFF.

This chain uses TRBV2 with TRBJ1-1, with D possibly TRBD1 on 5 matching bases. This CDR3 is 19 amino acids long. V lost 2 bases to trimming and J lost 0 bases, with 22 bases between them. Germline-derived CDR1 and CDR2 are SNHLY and FYNNEI. The CDR3 spells CASSEPGRGEWVMNTEAFF. CDR3 DNA sequence: TGTGCCAGCAGTGAACCCGGGAGGGGAGAGTGGGTGATGAACACTGAAGCTTTCTTT.

There are a few counts of this clone. V gene TRBV11-3 combines with J gene TRBJ2-7; 11 bases align to TRBD1. Trimming at V came to 2 bases and at J to 7 bases, leaving 4 bases not matched to a gene. CDR3 length: 14 residues. CDR1 is SGHNT, CDR2 YENEEA, per germline. The CDR3 DNA reads TGTGCCAGCAGCTTAAGGACAGGGGGCGGTGAGCAGTACTTC. Translating gives CASSLRTGGGEQYF.

This clone was picked up a small number of times. The V gene is TRBV27, the J gene TRBJ1-5, with no clear D. CDR3 length equals 13 residues. Germline CDR1 MNHEY, CDR2 SMNVEV (reference sequence). Trimming took 6 bases from V and 5 from J, leaving 11 bases between them. This CDR3 is CASRVDGYQPQHF. CDR3 sequence (DNA): TGTGCCAGCAGGGTGGACGGATATCAGCCCCAGCATTTT.

About this clone itself: A read error may account for a junction end that differs from germline. The chain joins TRBV20-1 to TRBJ1-1; D is unresolved. The CDR3 sequence is 13 residues long. CDR1 DFQATT and CDR2 SNEGSKA come from the germline V gene (reference sequence). CDR3 protein: CSAIGGGMTEALF. In DNA form, the CDR3 reads TGCAGTGCTATAGGAGGTGGCATGACTGAAGCTCTCTTT.

This clone came up once. The CDR3 nucleotides are TGCAGTGCTAGAGATATCAGGGGCCCTGAGCAGTTCTTC. This encodes CSARDIRGPEQFF. The chain links TRBV20-1 to TRBJ2-1; possibly TRBD1 for D (6 bases). Germline assignment: CDR1 DFQATT and CDR2 SNEGSKA (reference sequence). The V gene lost 0 bases and the J gene lost 9 bases, with 12 bases spanning the gap. CDR3 length: 13 residues.

This chain connects TRBV30 to TRBJ2-6, with a weak D call TRBD1 (5 bases). V was shortened by 0 bases and J by 1 base, with 10 bases between the two germline ends. This CDR3 is 16 amino acids long. Per the germline V gene, CDR1 is GTSNPN and CDR2 is SVGIG (reference sequence). In nucleotides, the CDR3 is TGTGCCTGGAGTGTACTATCAGGGTCTGGGGCCAACGTCCTGACTTTC. It translates to CAWSVLSGSGANVLTF.

The sample holds a few counts of this clone. The chain has TRBV12-3 or TRBV12-4 and TRBJ2-1; D is unclear. Trimming removed 1 base at V and 6 bases at J, with 10 bases between. The CDR3 is 14 residues long. CDR3 DNA sequence: TGTGCCAGCAGTTTAGTTAATTTTGGCAATGAGCAGTTCTTC. This codes for CASSLVNFGNEQFF.

The gene calls are TRBV11-2 and TRBJ1-5, with TRBD1 as a possible D gene (5 bases). Trimming removed 4 bases from V and 5 bases from J, with 9 bases in between. The CDR3 length is 13 residues. Germline V gene sequence: CDR1 SGHAT, CDR2 FQNNGV. In nucleotides, the CDR3 is TGTGCCAGCAGCTGGGGACTTTATCAGCCCCAGCATTTT. This sequence encodes CASSWGLYQPQHF. The whole variable domain, remainder taken from reference TRBV11-2 and TRBJ1-5, is EAGVAQSPRYKIIEKRQSVAFWCNPISGHATLYWYQQILGQGPKLLIQFQNNGVVDDSQLPKDRFSAERLKGVDSTLKIQPAKLEDSAVYLCASSWGLYQPQHFGDGTRLSIL.

The chain links TRBV7-2 to TRBJ2-7; D not resolved. The CDR3 totals 14 residues. Trimming cost V 1 base and J 0 bases, with 7 bases left between them. From germline, CDR1 is SGHTA and CDR2 FQGNSA. CDR3 coding DNA: TGTGCCAGCAGCTTAGGTCTAAGCTCCTACGAGCAGTACTTC. It translates to CASSLGLSSYEQYF.

The chain joins TRBV6-1 to TRBJ1-2; TRBD1 might be the D (6 bases). This CDR3 contains 13 residues. Trimming removed 6 bases from V and 4 bases from J, with 12 bases in between. CDR1 is MNHNS and CDR2 is SASEGT in the germline V gene. CDR3 bases: TGTGCCAGCAGAGATCGGGGGCCCTATGGCTACACCTTC. As protein: CASRDRGPYGYTF.

The chain joins TRBV7-9 to TRBJ2-7; TRBD2 aligns across 7 bases. The CDR3 spans 14 residues. CDR1 is SEHNR, CDR2 FQNEAQ, per germline (reference sequence). J lost 1 base, V lost 5 bases, and 5 bases had no gene match. CDR3 DNA sequence: TGTGCCAGCAGCAGGGAGGGAACTTCCTACGAGCAGTACTTC. It is translated as CASSREGTSYEQYF.

This clone was seen a handful of times. The rearrangement links TRBV6-2 or TRBV6-3 to TRBJ2-1; no definite D call. Per germline, CDR1 MNHEY and CDR2 SVGEGT. CDR3 size: 13 residues. V was pared by 3 bases and J by 8 bases, with 11 bases between. CDR3 in amino acids: CASSYLTQDEQFF. The CDR3 region has the DNA TGTGCCAGCAGTTATCTCACCCAGGATGAGCAGTTCTTC.